The 32 T cell receptor beta chains below all came from one sample that was sequenced in a study of graft-versus-host responses after intestinal transplantation. Produced via immunoSEQ multiplex PCR; TCRdb's table is partial and in-frame only. Among under 50,000 clones listed, 85% to 90% were seen once. The sequenced sample was PBMCs, obtained roughly 270 days after transplant. The receptors stem from a human patient who received an intestinal transplant, so some T cells may come from the graft donor.

The chain uses TRBV2 and TRBJ2-7; D may correspond to TRBD1 or TRBD2 (5 bases each). The length of the CDR3 is 15 residues. V lost 0 bases and J lost 0, with 9 bases in between. Germline V CDR1 and CDR2: SNHLY, FYNNEI. CDR3 region: CASSEAGTGSYEQYF. The CDR3 DNA follows: TGTGCCAGCAGTGAAGCCGGGACGGGCTCCTACGAGCAGTACTTC. Variable domain in full (rest from reference TRBV2 and TRBJ2-7): EPEVTQTPSHQVTQMGQEVILRCVPISNHLYFYWYRQILGQKVEFLVSFYNNEISEKSEIFDDQFSVERPDGSNFTLKIRSTKLEDSAMYFCASSEAGTGSYEQYFGPGTRLTVT.

The chain couples TRBV4-3 to TRBJ1-1, with D uncertain. V shed 5 bases and J shed 8 bases, with 15 bases lying between them. Germline-derived CDR1 and CDR2 are LGHNA and YSLEER. This CDR3 spans 13 amino acids. In nucleotides, the CDR3 is TGCGCCAGCAGCGCTTCGTGGAGGAACGAAGCTTTCTTT. Translated, it gives CASSASWRNEAFF.

This chain links TRBV29-1 with TRBJ2-1; D gene ambiguous. The CDR3 contains 11 residues. The germline gives CDR1 SQVTM, CDR2 ANQGSEA. The ends were cut back, 8 bases at V and 6 bases at J, with 11 bases in the middle. The CDR3 sequence: CSYSRTNEQFF. The CDR3 region has the DNA TGCAGCTATAGCAGGACCAATGAGCAGTTCTTC.

This clone turned up a few times. This sequence joins TRBV6-5 and TRBJ1-1, with 9 bases identical to TRBD1. Germline loops: CDR1 MNHEY, CDR2 SVGAGI. After removal of 5 bases from V and 3 bases from J, the junction contained 7 bases not matched to a gene. CDR3 length: 15 amino acids. The CDR3 sequence: CASSALRQGDTEAFF. CDR3 coding DNA: TGTGCCAGCAGTGCCTTAAGACAGGGGGACACTGAAGCTTTCTTT.

The chain employs TRBV7-6 and TRBJ1-2; 8 bases are a match to TRBD1. V trimming: 2 bases; J trimming: 1 base; junction bases outside the gene matches: 6. CDR1 and CDR2 from the germline V gene are SGHVS and FNYEAQ. CDR3 size: 16 residues. CDR3: CASSLNGQGVNYGYTF. CDR3 coding DNA: TGTGCCAGCAGCTTAAACGGACAGGGCGTTAACTATGGCTACACCTTC.

This sequence joins TRBV7-9 and TRBJ1-2, with D possibly TRBD1 on 5 matching bases. V gave up 2 bases and J gave up 4 bases, with 14 bases separating them. CDR1 and CDR2 (germline): SEHNR, FQNEAQ (reference sequence). The CDR3 has 15 amino acids. Here the CDR3 reads CASSLPRGRPYGYTF. CDR3 DNA: TGTGCCAGCAGCTTACCCCGGGGACGTCCCTATGGCTACACCTTC. Full variable domain (rest looked up from reference TRBV7-9 and TRBJ1-2): DTGVSQNPRHKITKRGQNVTFRCDPISEHNRLYWYRQTLGQGPEFLTYFQNEAQLEKSRLLSDRFSAERPKGSFSTLEIQRTEQGDSAMYLCASSLPRGRPYGYTFGSGTRLTVV.

In DNA, the CDR3 is TGCGCCAGCAGCCGAATTACTGATTTGTCCTACAATGAGCAGTTCTTC. It specifies CASSRITDLSYNEQFF. The chain uses TRBV4-1 and TRBJ2-1; D unresolved. CDR1 is MGHRA and CDR2 is YSYEKL in the germline V gene. V lost 4 bases, J lost 1 base, and 14 bases lay in between. This CDR3 has 16 amino acids.

The rearrangement joins TRBV27 to TRBJ1-1; D is unresolved. Germline-derived CDR1 and CDR2 are MNHEY and SMNVEV (reference sequence). Trimming stripped 5 bases from V and 8 bases from J, with 15 bases between. This CDR3 region has 13 residues. The CDR3 nucleotides are TGTGCCAGCAGTCCCAACTCCCTGCGGGAAGCTTTCTTT. This encodes CASSPNSLREAFF.

The chain uses TRBV10-3 and TRBJ1-1, with 8 nucleotides matching TRBD1. The V gene end was trimmed by 8 bases and the J gene end by 1 base; junction bases not matched to a gene: 6. In germline, CDR1 is ENHRY, CDR2 SYGVKD. The CDR3 covers 14 residues. This CDR3 reads CAIYSGGRNTEAFF. The CDR3 DNA reads TGTGCCATCTACTCAGGGGGCAGGAACACTGAAGCTTTCTTT.

The chain links TRBV4-1 to TRBJ2-1; D possibly corresponds to TRBD2 (5 bases). The germline V and J ends were trimmed by 2 bases and 7 bases, with 12 bases remaining between them. Germline V lookup: CDR1 MGHRA, CDR2 YSYEKL. This CDR3 comprises 14 residues. CDR3 amino acids: CASSQTSSWNEQFF. The CDR3 DNA sequence: TGCGCCAGCAGCCAAACTAGTAGTTGGAATGAGCAGTTCTTC.

This chain joins TRBV7-9 and TRBJ2-1, with a possible D match to TRBD1 (6 bases). V lost 4 bases to trimming and J lost 7 bases, with 17 bases between them. CDR3 length: 15 amino acids. Germline V CDR1 and CDR2: SEHNR, FQNEAQ (reference sequence). The CDR3 DNA reads as TGTGCCAGCAGCTCTGACAGGTCTCATAATAATGAGCAGTTCTTC. This codes for CASSSDRSHNNEQFF.

This chain links TRBV14 with TRBJ2-7; TRBD2 agrees at 7 bases. CDR1 is SGHDN, CDR2 FVKESK, per germline. The V and J ends lost 2 bases and 5 bases, in that order; junction bases with no gene match: 9. The CDR3 is 15 residues long. This chain's CDR3 is CASSQSGRGLHEQYF. CDR3 nucleotide sequence: TGTGCCAGCAGCCAATCGGGGAGGGGACTGCACGAGCAGTACTTC.

This chain joins TRBV6-1 and TRBJ2-7; TRBD2 agrees at 11 bases. The CDR3 runs 15 residues. Germline trimming cut 8 bases from V and 6 bases from J; bases unmatched to any gene: 12. Per the germline V gene, CDR1 is MNHNS and CDR2 is SASEGT. Here the CDR3 reads CASDPELAGALEQYF. In nucleotides, the CDR3 is TGTGCCAGCGATCCGGAACTAGCGGGGGCCCTCGAGCAGTACTTC.

This chain joins TRBV7-9 and TRBJ2-5; the match to TRBD1 covers 8 bases. This CDR3 is 15 amino acids long. Trimming took 3 bases from V and 3 from J; bases not matched to a gene: 6. Germline V gene lookup returns CDR1 SEHNR and CDR2 FQNEAQ (reference sequence). CDR3 sequence (DNA): TGTGCCAGCAGCTTCGTGGACAGGGCAAAAGAGACCCAGTACTTC. It translates to CASSFVDRAKETQYF.

CDR3 in DNA: TGTGCCACCCCAAGGGGACCACCCCAAGAGACCCAGTACTTC. This encodes CATPRGPPQETQYF. This chain connects TRBV27 to TRBJ2-5; D may match TRBD1 or TRBD2 (5 bases each). The V gene's germline CDR1 is MNHEY and CDR2 SMNVEV (reference sequence). Trimming shortened V by 10 bases and J by 1 base, and 16 bases separated the two germline ends. The CDR3 contains 14 residues.

The chain joins TRBV7-9 to TRBJ2-1; 8 positions match TRBD1. CDR1 and CDR2 from the germline V gene are SEHNR and FQNEAQ (reference sequence). V lost 5 bases and J lost 0; bases outside the gene matches: 3. This CDR3 is built from 15 residues. For the CDR3, the DNA is TGTGCCAGCAGCGCAGACAGGGGCTCCTACAATGAGCAGTTCTTC. Translated, it gives CASSADRGSYNEQFF.

The chain is built from TRBV11-2 and TRBJ1-2; unclear D gene. The V end lost 3 bases, the J end lost 5 bases, and 13 bases lay between the germline ends. Germline CDR1 SGHAT, CDR2 FQNNGV. CDR3 length equals 14 residues. The CDR3 sequence: CASSFESTIYGYTF. Here the CDR3 DNA reads TGTGCCAGCAGCTTTGAGTCCACTATTTATGGCTACACCTTC.

The rearrangement joins TRBV7-2 to TRBJ2-3; 7 bases agree with TRBD2. Per germline, CDR1 SGHTA and CDR2 FQGNSA. With 7 bases clipped from V and 1 base from J, the junction kept 5 bases outside the gene matches. The CDR3 spans 14 residues. CDR3 loop: CASMVRGGTDTQYF. The DNA for the CDR3 is TGTGCCAGCATGGTACGGGGGGGCACAGATACGCAGTATTTT. The variable domain in full, completed from reference TRBV7-2 and TRBJ2-3, reads GAGVSQSPSNKVTEKGKDVELRCDPISGHTALYWYRQSLGQGLEFLIYFQGNSAPDKSGLPSDRFSAERTGGSVSTLTIQRTQQEDSAVYLCASMVRGGTDTQYFGPGTRLTVL.

A single count supports this clone. The rearrangement uses TRBV5-8 and TRBJ2-2; 8 positions agree with TRBD1. This CDR3 region has 14 residues. Unmatched junction bases numbered 10, after V lost 8 bases and J lost 7 bases. Germline CDR1 reads SGHTS; CDR2 reads YDEGEE. The DNA for the CDR3 is TGTGCCAGGAGAGTACAGGGGGAGGACGGGGAGCTGTTTTTT. It encodes CARRVQGEDGELFF.

This chain joins TRBV5-6 and TRBJ1-6, with 8 bases that match TRBD1. This CDR3 has 14 amino acids. Germline-derived CDR1 and CDR2 are SGHDT and YYEEEE. The V gene end was trimmed by 4 bases and the J gene end by 8 bases; junction bases not matched to a gene: 5. DNA for the CDR3: TGTGCCAGCAGCATCCGGGACAGGTATTCACCCCTCCACTTT. Protein product: CASSIRDRYSPLHF.

The chain is built from TRBV6-5 and TRBJ2-5; D gene uncertain. Germline V gene data show CDR1 as MNHEY and CDR2 as SVGAGI. This CDR3 region has 12 residues. The V and J ends lost 0 bases and 4 bases respectively, with 3 bases between them. CDR3 in DNA: TGTGCCAGCAGTTACTCGGGAGAGACCCAGTACTTC. It is translated as CASSYSGETQYF.

This chain joins TRBV5-1 and TRBJ2-7, with TRBD2 matching 11 bases. Per germline, CDR1 SGHRS and CDR2 YFSETQ. J was trimmed by 2 bases and V by 0 bases; bases with no gene match: 4. CDR3 length: 16 amino acids. The CDR3, as DNA: TGCGCCAGCAGCTTGGAACTAGCGGGGGCCACCTACGAGCAGTACTTC. It specifies CASSLELAGATYEQYF.

A word on this clone: Germline and junction disagree at one end, which may indicate a read error. This sequence joins TRBV5-4 and TRBJ1-1, with D possibly being TRBD1 (5 bases). Germline CDR1 is SGHNT and CDR2 is YYREEE (reference sequence). CDR3 length equals 17 residues. In nucleotides, the CDR3 is TGCGCCAGCAGCCAAGACCCCCTCAGGGTCATGGCCACTGAAGCTTTCTTT. Protein sequence: CASSQDPLRVMATEAFF.

This clone was picked up one time. CDR3 residues: CASSPSEDQPQHF. CDR3 bases: TGTGCCAGCTCACCTTCCGAGGATCAGCCCCAGCATTTT. The chain has TRBV18 and TRBJ1-5; no clear D gene. Germline V gene lookup returns CDR1 KGHSH and CDR2 LQKENI. The CDR3 runs 13 residues. Deletions cut 3 bases from V and 5 bases from J, with 8 bases between.

This chain links TRBV5-1 with TRBJ1-6; D not resolved. Germline V lookup: CDR1 SGHRS, CDR2 YFSETQ. V lost 0 bases to trimming and J lost 6 bases, with 7 bases between them. CDR3 length: 14 amino acids. As DNA, the CDR3 is TGCGCCAGCAGCTTGGACAGTTTTAATTCACCCCTCCACTTT. Its protein product is CASSLDSFNSPLHF.

The V call is TRBV6-6, the J call TRBJ2-7; D gene ambiguous. Trimming removed 8 bases from V and 3 bases from J, with 11 bases in between. Germline-derived CDR1 and CDR2 are MNHNY and SVGAGI (reference sequence). The CDR3 totals 12 residues. CDR3 nucleotide sequence: TGTGCCAGCGGAAAGGGTAACTACGAGCAGTACTTC. Translating gives CASGKGNYEQYF.

V gene TRBV9 combines with J gene TRBJ2-5; no clear D gene. This CDR3 has 12 residues. CDR1 is SGDLS and CDR2 is YYNGEE in the germline V gene. Trimming took 3 bases from V and 2 from J, leaving 5 bases between them. CDR3 region: CASSGAQETQYF. The CDR3 DNA reads as TGTGCCAGCAGCGGGGCGCAAGAGACCCAGTACTTC.

The chain has TRBV9 and TRBJ1-1; a possible D gene is TRBD1 (6 bases). The CDR3 is made up of 13 amino acids. Germline assignment: CDR1 SGDLS and CDR2 YYNGEE. V was clipped by 2 bases and J by 8 bases, with 13 bases between them. The CDR3 nucleotides are TGTGCCAGCAGCGTCGCAGGGGATAAGGAAGCTTTCTTT. This encodes CASSVAGDKEAFF.

This clone was picked up a small number of times. This chain connects TRBV4-1 to TRBJ1-2, with a weak D call TRBD1 (6 bases). CDR1 and CDR2 (germline): MGHRA, YSYEKL. The CDR3 extends over 13 amino acids. V gave up 4 bases and J gave up 2 bases, with 8 bases separating them. CDR3 DNA sequence: TGCGCCAGCAGCCCTGACAGGAACTATGGCTACACCTTC. This translates into CASSPDRNYGYTF.

The gene calls are TRBV18 and TRBJ2-5, with a tentative D call TRBD2 (5 bases). Germline lookup yields CDR1 KGHSH and CDR2 LQKENI. Trimming left V 5 bases short and J 11 bases short, with 15 bases between. The CDR3 is made up of 12 amino acids. The CDR3 protein is CASSKDRGSQYF. The CDR3 DNA reads TGTGCCAGCTCAAAGGACCGGGGATCTCAGTACTTC.

The chain uses TRBV10-3 and TRBJ2-7, with 7 bases matching TRBD2. Germline V gives CDR1 ENHRY, CDR2 SYGVKD. CDR3 length equals 13 residues. With 7 bases clipped from V and 7 bases from J, the junction kept 10 bases outside the gene matches. CDR3 bases: TGTGCCATCACCCCAGGACTGGGGGGGGAGCAGTACTTC. It yields the protein CAITPGLGGEQYF.

The chain employs TRBV14 and TRBJ2-7; the D is unclear. CDR1 is SGHDN and CDR2 is FVKESK in the germline V gene. The CDR3 sequence is 11 residues long. Trimming removed 3 bases from V and 3 bases from J, with 3 bases in between. DNA of the CDR3: TGTGCCAGCAGCCAGTTCTACGAGCAGTACTTC. Its translation is CASSQFYEQYF.